This TCR beta chain was sequenced during a study of graft-versus-host responses after intestinal transplantation. The wider study: All of the recipients had induction that used anti-thymocyte globulin, then tacrolimus and steroids for approximately 3 years. General study results and limits: Marrow from the recipient contained GvH clones, some of which had appeared first in ileum or blood. Individuals carrying graft-donor T cell macrochimerism showed high graft-versus-host to host-versus-graft clonal ratios in allografts.

Repertoires were generated with immunoSEQ multiplex PCR, while TCRdb's copy carries only in-frame clones and drops some. Here the sample spans almost 4,000 clones, around 43% being singletons. With regard to this clone: Germline and junction disagree at one end, which may indicate a read error.

Germline CDR1 is SGHTA and CDR2 is FQGNSA. This CDR3 is 12 amino acids long. Co-plated with roughly 200,000 CFSE-labeled responder cells were roughly 200,000 irradiated, violet-dye-labeled stimulator cells. After mixed lymphocyte reaction, dividing CD4+ and CD8+ responder T cells were sorted. The receptor was isolated from a human patient who was an organ donor for intestinal transplantation. The sequencing used alloreactive CD8+ T cells from a mixed lymphocyte reaction culture, collected before transplantation. Subset reported: CFSE-low proliferating T cells sorted from roughly 6-day pre-transplant mixed lymphocyte reaction (GvH or HvG direction). The chain couples TRBV7-2 to TRBJ2-7, with TRBD1 as a possible D gene (5 bases). The CDR3 coding sequence is TGCGCGAGCAGGGCGGCATACGAAGAGCAGTACTTC. It specifies CASRAAYEEQYF.